This T cell receptor beta chain was sequenced in a study of tissue T cells after allogeneic stem cell transplantation. Across the study: Samples with visible lymphocytes on H&E were prioritized for sequencing. Broader study findings: Limitations included a small, clinically heterogeneous cohort and limited sampling depth. The study did not identify alloreactive or antigen-specific tissue TCRs, and some clones might be persisting host cells. Blood and spleen captured only part of the tissue TCR repertoire.

The V segment lost 5 bases and the J segment 1 base; nucleotides outside the gene matches: 3. This CDR3 is 15 amino acids long. Germline CDR1 is KGHSH and CDR2 is LQKENI. Regarding this clone: Its antigen is not identified.

Enrolled prospectively were adult allogeneic hematopoietic cell transplant recipients whose graft-versus-host disease was steroid-refractory. Here immunoSEQ multiplex PCR was the method, and the copy in TCRdb shows in-frame clones only, minus some. The sample has several thousand clones, about 77% seen once. This receptor was taken from an older male patient with steroid-refractory graft-versus-host disease after an allogeneic stem cell transplant. The T cells may come from the graft donor. The sequences come from esophageal tissue, collected at autopsy. The J gene is TRBJ2-2, the V gene TRBV18; 8 bases fit TRBD1. CDR3: CASSSGTGNTGELFF. Written as DNA, the CDR3 is TGTGCCAGCTCATCCGGGACAGGGAACACCGGGGAGCTGTTTTTT.